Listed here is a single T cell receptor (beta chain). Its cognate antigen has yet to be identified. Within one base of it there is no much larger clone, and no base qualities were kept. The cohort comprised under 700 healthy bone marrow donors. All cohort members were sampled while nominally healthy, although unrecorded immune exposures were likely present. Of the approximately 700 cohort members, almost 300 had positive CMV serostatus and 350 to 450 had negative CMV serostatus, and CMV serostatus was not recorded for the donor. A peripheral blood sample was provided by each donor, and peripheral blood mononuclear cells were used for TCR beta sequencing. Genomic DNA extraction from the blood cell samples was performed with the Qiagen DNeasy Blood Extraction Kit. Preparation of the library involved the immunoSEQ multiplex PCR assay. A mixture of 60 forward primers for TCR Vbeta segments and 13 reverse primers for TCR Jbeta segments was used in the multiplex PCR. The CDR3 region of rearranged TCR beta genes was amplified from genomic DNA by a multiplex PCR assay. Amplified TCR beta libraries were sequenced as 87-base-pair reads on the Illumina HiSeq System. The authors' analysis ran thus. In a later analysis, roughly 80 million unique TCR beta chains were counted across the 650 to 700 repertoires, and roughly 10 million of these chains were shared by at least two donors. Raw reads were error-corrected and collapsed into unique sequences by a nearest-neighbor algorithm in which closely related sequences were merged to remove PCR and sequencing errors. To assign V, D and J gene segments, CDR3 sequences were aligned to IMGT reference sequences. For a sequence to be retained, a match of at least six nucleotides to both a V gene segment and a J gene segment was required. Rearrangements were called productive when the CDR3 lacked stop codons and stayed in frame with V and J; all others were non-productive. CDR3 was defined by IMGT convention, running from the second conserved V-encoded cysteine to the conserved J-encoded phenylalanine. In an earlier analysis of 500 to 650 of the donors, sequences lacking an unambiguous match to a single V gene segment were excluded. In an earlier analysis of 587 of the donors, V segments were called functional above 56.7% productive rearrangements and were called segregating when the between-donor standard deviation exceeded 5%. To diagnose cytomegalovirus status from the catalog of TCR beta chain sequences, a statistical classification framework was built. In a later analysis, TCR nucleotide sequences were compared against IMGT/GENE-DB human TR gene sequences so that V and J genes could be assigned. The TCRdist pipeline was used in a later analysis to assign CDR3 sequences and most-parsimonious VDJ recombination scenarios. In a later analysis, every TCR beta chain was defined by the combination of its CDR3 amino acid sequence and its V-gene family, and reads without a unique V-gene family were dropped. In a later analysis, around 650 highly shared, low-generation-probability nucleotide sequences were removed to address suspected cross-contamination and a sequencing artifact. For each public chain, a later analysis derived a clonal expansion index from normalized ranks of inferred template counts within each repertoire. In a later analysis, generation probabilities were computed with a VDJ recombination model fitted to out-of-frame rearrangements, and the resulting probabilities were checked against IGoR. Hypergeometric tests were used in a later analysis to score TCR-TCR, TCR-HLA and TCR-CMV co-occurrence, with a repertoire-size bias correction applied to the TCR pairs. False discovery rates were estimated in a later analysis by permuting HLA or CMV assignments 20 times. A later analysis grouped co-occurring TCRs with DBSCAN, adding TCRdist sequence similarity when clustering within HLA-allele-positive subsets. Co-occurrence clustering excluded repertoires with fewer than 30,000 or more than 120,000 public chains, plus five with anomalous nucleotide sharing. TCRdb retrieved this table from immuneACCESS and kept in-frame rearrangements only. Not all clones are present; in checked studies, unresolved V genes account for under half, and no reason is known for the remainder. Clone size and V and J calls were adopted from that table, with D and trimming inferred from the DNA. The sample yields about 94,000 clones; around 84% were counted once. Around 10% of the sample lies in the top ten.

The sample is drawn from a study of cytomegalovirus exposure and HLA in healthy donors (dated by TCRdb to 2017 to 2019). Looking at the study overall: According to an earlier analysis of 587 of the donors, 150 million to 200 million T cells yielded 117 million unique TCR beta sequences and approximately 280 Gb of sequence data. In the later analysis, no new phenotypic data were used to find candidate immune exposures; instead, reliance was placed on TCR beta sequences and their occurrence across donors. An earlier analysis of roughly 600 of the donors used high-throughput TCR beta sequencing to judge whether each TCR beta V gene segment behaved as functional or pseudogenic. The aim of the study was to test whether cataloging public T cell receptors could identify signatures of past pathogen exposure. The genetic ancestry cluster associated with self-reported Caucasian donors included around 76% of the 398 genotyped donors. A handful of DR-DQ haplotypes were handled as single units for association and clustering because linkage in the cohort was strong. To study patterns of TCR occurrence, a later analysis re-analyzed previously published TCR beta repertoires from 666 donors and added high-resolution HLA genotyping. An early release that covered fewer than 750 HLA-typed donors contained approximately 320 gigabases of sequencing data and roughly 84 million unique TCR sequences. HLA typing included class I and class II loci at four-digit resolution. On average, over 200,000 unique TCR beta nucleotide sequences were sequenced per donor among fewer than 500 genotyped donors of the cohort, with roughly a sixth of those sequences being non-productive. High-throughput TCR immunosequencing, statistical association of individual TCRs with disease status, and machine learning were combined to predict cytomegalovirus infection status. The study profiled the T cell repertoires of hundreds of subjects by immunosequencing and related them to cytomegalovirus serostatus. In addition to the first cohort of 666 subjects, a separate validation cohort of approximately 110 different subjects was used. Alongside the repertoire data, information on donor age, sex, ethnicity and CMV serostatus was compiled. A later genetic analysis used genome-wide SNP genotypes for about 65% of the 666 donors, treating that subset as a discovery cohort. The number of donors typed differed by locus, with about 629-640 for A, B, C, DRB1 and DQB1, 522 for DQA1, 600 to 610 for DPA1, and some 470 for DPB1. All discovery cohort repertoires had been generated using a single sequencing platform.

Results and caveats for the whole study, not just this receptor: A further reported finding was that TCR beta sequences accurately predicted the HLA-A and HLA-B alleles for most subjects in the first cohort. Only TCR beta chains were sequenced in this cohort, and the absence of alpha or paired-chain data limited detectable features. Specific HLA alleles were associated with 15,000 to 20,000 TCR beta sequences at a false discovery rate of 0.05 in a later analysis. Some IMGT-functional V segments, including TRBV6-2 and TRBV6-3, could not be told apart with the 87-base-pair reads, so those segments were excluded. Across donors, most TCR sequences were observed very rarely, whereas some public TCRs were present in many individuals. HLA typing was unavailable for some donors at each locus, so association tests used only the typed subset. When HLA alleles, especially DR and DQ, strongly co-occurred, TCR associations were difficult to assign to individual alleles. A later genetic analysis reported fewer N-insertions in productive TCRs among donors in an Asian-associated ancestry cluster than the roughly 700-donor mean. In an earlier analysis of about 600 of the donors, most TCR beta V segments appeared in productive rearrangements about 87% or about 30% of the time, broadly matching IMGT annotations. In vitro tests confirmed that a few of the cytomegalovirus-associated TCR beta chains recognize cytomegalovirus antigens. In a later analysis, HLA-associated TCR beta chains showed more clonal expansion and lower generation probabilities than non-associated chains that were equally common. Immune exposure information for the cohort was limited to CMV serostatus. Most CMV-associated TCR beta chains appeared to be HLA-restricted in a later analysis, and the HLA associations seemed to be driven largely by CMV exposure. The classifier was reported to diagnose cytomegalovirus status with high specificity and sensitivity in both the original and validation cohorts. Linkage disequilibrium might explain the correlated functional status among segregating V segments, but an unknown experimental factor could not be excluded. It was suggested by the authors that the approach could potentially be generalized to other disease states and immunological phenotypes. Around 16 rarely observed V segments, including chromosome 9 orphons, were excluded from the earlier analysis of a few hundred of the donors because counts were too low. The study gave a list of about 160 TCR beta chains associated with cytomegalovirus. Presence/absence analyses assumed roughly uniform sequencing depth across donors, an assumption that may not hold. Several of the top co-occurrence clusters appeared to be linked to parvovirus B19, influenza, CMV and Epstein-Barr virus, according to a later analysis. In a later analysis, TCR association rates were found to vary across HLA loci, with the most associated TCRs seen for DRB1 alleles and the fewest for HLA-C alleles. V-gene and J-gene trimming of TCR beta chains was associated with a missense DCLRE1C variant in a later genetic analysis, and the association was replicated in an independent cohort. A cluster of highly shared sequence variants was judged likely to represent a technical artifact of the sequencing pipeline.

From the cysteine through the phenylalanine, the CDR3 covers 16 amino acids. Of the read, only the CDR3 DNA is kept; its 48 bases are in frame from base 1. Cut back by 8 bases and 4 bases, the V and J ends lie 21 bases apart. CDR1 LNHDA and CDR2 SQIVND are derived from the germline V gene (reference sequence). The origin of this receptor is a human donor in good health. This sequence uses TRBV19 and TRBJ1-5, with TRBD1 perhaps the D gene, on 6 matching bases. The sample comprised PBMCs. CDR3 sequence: CASAGWGQGINQPQHF. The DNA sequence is TGTGCCAGTGCTGGGTGGGGGCAGGGAATAAATCAGCCCCAGCATTTT.